This T cell receptor beta chain was captured in a study of vaccination effects on CD4 cells after COVID-19. The wider study: Every participant took two doses of the BNT162b2 or mRNA-1273 vaccine.

Trimming stripped 2 bases from V and 5 bases from J, with 17 bases between. Per the germline V gene, CDR1 is KGHDR and CDR2 is SFDVKD. The CDR3 loop spans 16 amino acids. As to this clone: Its antigen is currently unknown.

Some clones are missing from TCRdb's copy, which holds only in-frame ones; the method was immunoSEQ multiplex PCR. The sample includes roughly 30,000 clones, around four fifths of them seen just once. After expansion with viral peptide pools in the ViraFEST assay, antigen-specific CD4+ T cells were sequenced. Investigators separated out CD4+ T cells once 10 days of culture had passed. Vaccine recipients, nucleocapsid antibody negative, had no prior SARS-CoV-2 infection. In culture with around 10 IU/ml IL-2 and 8 to 10 ug/ml peptides, PBMC were grown at a few million per well. Days 3 and 7 saw half the medium replaced with IL-2 medium.

The sequence was obtained from a human donor who received a COVID-19 vaccine. The sequenced sample was CD4+ T cells from PBMCs cultured with HCoV-OC43 spike peptides, obtained before COVID-19 vaccination. Documented subset: HCoV-OC43 spike overlapping peptide pool stimulation. The rearrangement links TRBV24-1 to TRBJ1-1; no reliable D call. This CDR3 is CATSDCPSIGITEAFF. Here the CDR3 DNA reads TGTGCCACCAGTGATTGTCCCTCGATCGGGATAACTGAAGCTTTCTTT.